Following are 30 T cell receptor beta chains from one sample sequenced in a study of cytomegalovirus exposure and HLA in healthy donors. With 60 Vbeta and 13 Jbeta primers, the PCR was carried out. Profiled with immunoSEQ multiplex PCR; TCRdb holds only in-frame clones, not every one. The sample table sets out approximately 130,000 clones. Specimen: PBMCs. These receptors were taken from a woman aged 60 to 75 in good health and CMV-seronegative.

This chain joins TRBV7-9 and TRBJ1-1; 7 bases are shared with TRBD1. V gave up 5 bases and J gave up 0 bases; unmatched junction bases: 6. The CDR3 has 15 amino acids. Germline CDR1 is SEHNR and CDR2 is FQNEAQ (reference sequence). CDR3 in DNA: TGTGCCAGCAGCCGGGCGACAGGGTTGAACACTGAAGCTTTCTTT. It encodes CASSRATGLNTEAFF.

The rearrangement links TRBV5-1 to TRBJ1-5; TRBD1 aligns across 9 bases. With 0 bases clipped from V and 5 bases from J, the junction kept 9 bases outside the gene matches. Per the germline V gene, CDR1 is SGHRS and CDR2 is YFSETQ. There are 17 residues in the CDR3. Written as DNA, the CDR3 is TGCGCCAGCAGCTTGGGACTGACAGGGGGTATGGATCAGCCCCAGCATTTT. This gives the protein CASSLGLTGGMDQPQHF.

The chain joins TRBV7-2 to TRBJ2-2; 10 nucleotides match TRBD2. With 3 bases clipped from V and 3 bases from J, the junction kept 7 bases outside the gene matches. CDR3 length: 17 amino acids. Germline V gene data show CDR1 as SGHTA and CDR2 as FQGNSA. The CDR3 sequence: CASSFPSGRRYTGELFF. The CDR3 bases are TGTGCCAGCAGCTTTCCTAGCGGGAGACGGTACACCGGGGAGCTGTTTTTT.

This sequence joins TRBV5-1 and TRBJ2-7, with D hard to call. V gave up 5 bases and J gave up 3 bases, with 9 bases separating them. The CDR3 consists of 12 residues. Germline CDR1 is SGHRS and CDR2 is YFSETQ. CDR3 sequence reads: CASSERGYEQYF. The CDR3 DNA follows: TGCGCCAGCAGTGAGCGCGGCTACGAGCAGTACTTC.

The genes are TRBV27 and TRBJ2-2; the match to TRBD1 covers 11 bases. V shed 5 bases and J 5 bases; nucleotides not matched to a gene: 7. The CDR3 loop spans 16 amino acids. Germline V lookup: CDR1 MNHEY, CDR2 SMNVEV (reference sequence). CDR3 DNA sequence: TGTGCCAGCAGTCCCCCGGGACAGGGGGATACCGGGGAGCTGTTTTTT. It yields the protein CASSPPGQGDTGELFF.

The chain employs TRBV9 and TRBJ1-3; 7 bases map to TRBD1. V lost 4 bases, J lost 0 bases, and 7 bases stayed unmatched. This CDR3 is 16 amino acids long. Germline loops: CDR1 SGDLS, CDR2 YYNGEE. This CDR3 reads CASSPRQGHSGNTIYF. CDR3 nucleotide sequence: TGTGCCAGCAGCCCAAGACAGGGACACTCTGGAAACACCATATATTTT.

The chain is built from TRBV19 and TRBJ2-1, with 11 bases aligning to TRBD2. J lost 4 bases, V lost 6 bases, and 2 bases had no gene match. In germline, CDR1 is LNHDA, CDR2 SQIVND (reference sequence). The CDR3 covers 14 residues. The CDR3 nucleotides are TGTGCCAGTAGGGGACTAGCGGCTTACAATGAGCAGTTCTTC. Encoded protein: CASRGLAAYNEQFF. Full variable domain (outside the CDR3, taken from reference TRBV19 and TRBJ2-1): DGGITQSPKYLFRKEGQNVTLSCEQNLNHDAMYWYRQDPGQGLRLIYYSQIVNDFQKGDIAEGYSVSREKKESFPLTVTSAQKNPTAFYLCASRGLAAYNEQFFGPGTRLTVL.

V is TRBV19 and J is TRBJ1-2, with unresolved D. The CDR3 runs 11 residues. Germline CDR1 and CDR2: LNHDA and SQIVND (reference sequence). Trimming left V 7 bases short and J 8 bases short, with 11 bases between. DNA for the CDR3: TGTGCCAGTACCGGTGCTATAGGCTACACCTTC. Its protein product is CASTGAIGYTF.

The V gene is TRBV6-5, the J gene TRBJ1-1; D is uncertain. In germline, CDR1 is MNHEY, CDR2 SVGAGI. This CDR3 region has 15 residues. Trimming removed 0 bases from V and 3 bases from J, with 11 bases in between. The CDR3 DNA reads TGTGCCAGCAGTTACTCAGGAGGGATCCACACTGAAGCTTTCTTT. It codes for CASSYSGGIHTEAFF.

The chain recombines TRBV18 with TRBJ2-5, with 11 positions matching TRBD2. CDR3 size: 14 residues. CDR1 KGHSH and CDR2 LQKENI come from the germline V gene. The junction had 0 bases not matched to a gene; V was cut back by 2 bases and J by 4 bases. CDR3 nucleotides: TGTGCCAGCTCACCAACTAGCGGGAGAGAGACCCAGTACTTC. Protein product: CASSPTSGRETQYF.

J is TRBJ2-7 and V is TRBV30, with TRBD2 identical over 8 bases. V trimming: 0 bases; J trimming: 7 bases; junction bases outside the gene matches: 8. CDR1 is GTSNPN, CDR2 SVGIG, per germline (reference sequence). This CDR3 comprises 14 residues. As DNA, the CDR3 is TGTGCCTGGAGTGTACGGCGACTAGCGAGAGAGCAGTACTTC. It translates to CAWSVRRLAREQYF.

The V gene is TRBV6-1, the J gene TRBJ2-7, with 7 bases that match TRBD1. The CDR3 loop spans 14 amino acids. Germline CDR1 reads MNHNS; CDR2 reads SASEGT. With V trimmed by 7 bases and J by 3 bases, 9 bases remained unmatched. The CDR3 is CASTWDSLIYEQYF. CDR3 DNA: TGTGCCAGCACCTGGGACAGCCTCATCTACGAGCAGTACTTC.

The chain joins TRBV28 to TRBJ2-7, with TRBD1 matching over 7 bases. The CDR3 length is 13 residues. Germline trimming cut 6 bases from V and 12 bases from J; bases unmatched to any gene: 14. CDR1 is MDHEN and CDR2 is SYDVKM in the germline V gene. The DNA of the CDR3 is TGTGCCAGCAGCCCAAATAAAAACAGGGGCGGGTACTTC. This gives the protein CASSPNKNRGGYF.

The chain recombines TRBV29-1 with TRBJ1-1; D uncertain. The CDR3 is made up of 12 amino acids. V was pared by 4 bases and J by 2 bases, with 8 bases between. Germline loops: CDR1 SQVTM, CDR2 ANQGSEA. The CDR3: CSVAGLNTEAFF. Written as DNA, the CDR3 is TGCAGCGTTGCGGGTCTTAACACTGAAGCTTTCTTT.

The gene calls are TRBV2 and TRBJ2-3, with 7 bases aligning to TRBD1. The CDR3 has 15 residues. The junction had 8 bases not matched to a gene; V was cut back by 3 bases and J by 5 bases. In germline, CDR1 is SNHLY, CDR2 FYNNEI. The CDR3 sequence is CASSDQGVSIDTQYF. The CDR3 nucleotides are TGTGCCAGCAGTGATCAGGGGGTTAGTATAGATACGCAGTATTTT.

V gene TRBV19 combines with J gene TRBJ2-1; 12 bases are shared with TRBD2. The ends lost 3 bases at V and 1 base at J; junction bases unmatched: 10. The germline V gene has CDR1 LNHDA and CDR2 SQIVND (reference sequence). The CDR3 consists of 19 residues. CDR3 loop: CASSIPPATSGSSYNEQFF. The CDR3 bases are TGTGCCAGTAGTATCCCCCCCGCGACTAGCGGGAGTTCCTACAATGAGCAGTTCTTC.

The chain links TRBV7-9 to TRBJ1-1; the match to TRBD1 covers 7 bases. This CDR3 spans 15 amino acids. Germline V gives CDR1 SEHNR, CDR2 FQNEAQ (reference sequence). The trim removed 5 bases at V and 1 base at J, leaving 7 bases unmatched. The CDR3 nucleotides read TGTGCCAGCAGCCCGACAGGGACGGGGAACACTGAAGCTTTCTTT. Translating it yields CASSPTGTGNTEAFF.

This chain joins TRBV18 and TRBJ2-1, with TRBD2 matching over 11 bases. The trim removed 3 bases at V and 3 bases at J, leaving 4 bases unmatched. The CDR3 has 16 residues. Germline V gene lookup returns CDR1 KGHSH and CDR2 LQKENI. In nucleotides, the CDR3 is TGTGCCAGCTCACCGTTAGCGGGGGGGCGCTACAATGAGCAGTTCTTC. Translating gives CASSPLAGGRYNEQFF.

V gene TRBV28 combines with J gene TRBJ1-2; 7 bases agree with TRBD1. V trimming: 5 bases; J trimming: 4 bases; junction bases outside the gene matches: 10. Germline CDR1 and CDR2: MDHEN and SYDVKM. There are 15 residues in the CDR3. DNA for the CDR3: TGTGCCAGCAGTGAGACAGGGCGGGACTTCTATGGCTACACCTTC. Amino acid sequence: CASSETGRDFYGYTF.

The chain combines TRBV6-5 with TRBJ1-2, with 7 bases lining up with TRBD1. In germline, CDR1 is MNHEY, CDR2 SVGAGI. After removal of 0 bases from V and 7 bases from J, the junction contained 8 bases not matched to a gene. The CDR3 consists of 15 residues. Written as DNA, the CDR3 is TGTGCCAGCAGTTACTCGATGGGACAGAGAGGTGGCTACACCTTC. Its translation: CASSYSMGQRGGYTF.

CDR3 nucleotides: TGTGCCAGCAGCGAAACTAGCGGGGGGTACAATGAGCAGTTCTTC. Translation: CASSETSGGYNEQFF. The genes are TRBV7-3 and TRBJ2-1; 12 bases map to TRBD2. The CDR3 runs to 15 residues. Germline-derived CDR1 and CDR2 are SGHTA and FQGTGA. Trimming took 5 bases from V and 4 from J; bases not matched to a gene: 3.

The chain is built from TRBV18 and TRBJ1-1; TRBD1 might be the D (5 bases). The CDR3 runs 13 residues. The germline V and J ends were trimmed by 4 bases and 3 bases, with 9 bases remaining between them. Germline assignment: CDR1 KGHSH and CDR2 LQKENI. The CDR3 sequence is CASSLGADTEAFF. The CDR3 coding sequence is TGTGCCAGCTCACTAGGGGCAGACACTGAAGCTTTCTTT.

The chain employs TRBV19 and TRBJ2-3; TRBD1 aligns across 10 bases. The CDR3 has 15 amino acids. V dropped 3 bases and J dropped 3; count of bases not matched to a gene: 3. CDR1 is LNHDA, CDR2 SQIVND, per germline (reference sequence). Here the CDR3 reads CASSIWDRGTDTQYF. The CDR3, as DNA: TGTGCCAGTAGTATTTGGGACAGGGGTACAGATACGCAGTATTTT. Complete variable domain (other parts from reference TRBV19 and TRBJ2-3): DGGITQSPKYLFRKEGQNVTLSCEQNLNHDAMYWYRQDPGQGLRLIYYSQIVNDFQKGDIAEGYSVSREKKESFPLTVTSAQKNPTAFYLCASSIWDRGTDTQYFGPGTRLTVL.

The rearrangement joins TRBV27 to TRBJ2-1; D may be TRBD2 (6 bases). CDR3 length: 16 residues. V shed 0 bases and J shed 0 bases, with 9 bases lying between them. Germline V gene sequence: CDR1 MNHEY, CDR2 SMNVEV (reference sequence). The CDR3 loop reads CASSLSAGSSYNEQFF. The CDR3 DNA follows: TGTGCCAGCAGTTTATCGGCGGGGAGCTCCTACAATGAGCAGTTCTTC.

V and J are TRBV25-1 and TRBJ1-3; D call uncertain. Per germline, CDR1 MGHDK and CDR2 SYGVNS. Trimming pared 0 bases from V and 0 bases from J, leaving 6 bases between. The length of the CDR3 is 15 residues. Written as DNA, the CDR3 is TGTGCCAGCAGTGAATATGAGAGCTCTGGAAACACCATATATTTT. This codes for CASSEYESSGNTIYF.

The rearrangement links TRBV25-1 to TRBJ2-3; no clear D gene. The CDR3 contains 15 residues. V lost 3 bases, J lost 2 bases, and 12 bases lay in between. Germline lookup yields CDR1 MGHDK and CDR2 SYGVNS. CDR3: CASSDSRSDTDTQYF. CDR3 bases: TGTGCCAGCAGTGACTCCAGATCCGACACAGATACGCAGTATTTT.

The chain links TRBV11-2 to TRBJ2-7; 8 bases map to TRBD1. CDR1 and CDR2 from the germline V gene are SGHAT and FQNNGV. The CDR3 spans 14 residues. V dropped 0 bases and J dropped 3; count of bases not matched to a gene: 1. Here the CDR3 reads CASSLDRGLYEQYF. CDR3 DNA: TGTGCCAGCAGCTTAGACAGGGGGCTCTACGAGCAGTACTTC.

The CDR3 DNA reads TGTGCCAGTAGTATTCAGGGACAGGGGGAAGAGACCCAGTACTTC. This encodes CASSIQGQGEETQYF. This chain uses TRBV19 with TRBJ2-5; 11 bases fit TRBD1. V lost 3 bases and J lost 3; bases outside the gene matches: 3. The CDR3 is made up of 15 amino acids. Germline V gene sequence: CDR1 LNHDA, CDR2 SQIVND (reference sequence).

The chain joins TRBV15 to TRBJ2-5; 7 bases align to TRBD1. Trimming at V came to 8 bases and at J to 3 bases, leaving 6 bases not matched to a gene. From germline, CDR1 is LNHNV and CDR2 YYDKDF (reference sequence). The CDR3 covers 13 residues. The CDR3 DNA follows: TGTGCCACCCAGACAGGGCTAAAAGAGACCCAGTACTTC. The encoded protein is CATQTGLKETQYF.

The rearrangement links TRBV5-1 to TRBJ2-5; D possibly corresponds to TRBD2 (6 bases). The DNA end is a closer match to TRBJ2-7, so the J assignment may be wrong. The CDR3 consists of 16 residues. CDR1 and CDR2 from the germline V gene are SGHRS and YFSETQ. The CDR3 DNA sequence: TGCGCCAGCAGCCTTAGGGGCGGGGACGCCTCCTACGAGCAGTACTTC. Protein product: CASSLRGGDASYEQYF.